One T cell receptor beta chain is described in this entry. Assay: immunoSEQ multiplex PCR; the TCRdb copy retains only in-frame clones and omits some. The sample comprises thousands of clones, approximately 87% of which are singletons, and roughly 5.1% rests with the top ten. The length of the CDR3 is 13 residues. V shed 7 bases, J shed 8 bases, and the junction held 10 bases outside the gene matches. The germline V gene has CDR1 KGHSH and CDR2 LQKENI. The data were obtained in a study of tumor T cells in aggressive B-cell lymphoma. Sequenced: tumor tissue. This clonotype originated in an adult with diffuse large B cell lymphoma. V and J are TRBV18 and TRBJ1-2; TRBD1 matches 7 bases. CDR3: CASCLNRGRGYTF. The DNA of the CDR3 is TGTGCCAGCTGTCTGAACAGGGGTCGCGGCTACACCTTC.